The clone carrying this TCR beta chain is a singleton in its sample. This specimen belongs to a study of blood T cell repertoires in COVID-19. Study-level information: Whether acute or convalescent, the COVID-19 samples came from the United States, Italy and Spain. PBMCs, B-cell-depleted T cells, or T cells were the source of the cDNA or gDNA that made up the material.

In the original workflow: The assay estimated nucleated cells by amplifying reference gene primers. Data came from immunoSEQ multiplex PCR; TCRdb stores just in-frame clones and leaves some out. V and J calls and clone size are copied from that table; D and trimming were computed from the DNA. The sample contains about 210,000 clones, 80% to 90% of which appear only once. This CDR3 is built from 13 residues. Germline lookup yields CDR1 LNHDA and CDR2 SQIVND (reference sequence). V trimming: 6 bases; J trimming: 6 bases; junction bases outside the gene matches: 5. Seattle patient enrollment occurred during active infection, with longitudinal follow-up thereafter.

Sequenced sample: peripheral blood. The source is a woman of 80 years or more with COVID-19, enrolled during active disease. The chain has TRBV19 and TRBJ1-3, with 7 nucleotides matching TRBD1. CDR3 sequence: CASRPQGENTIYF. Here the CDR3 DNA reads TGTGCCAGTAGGCCCCAGGGGGAAAACACCATATATTTT.